Listed here are 20 T cell receptor beta chains from one sample, sequenced in a study of shared clonotypes between healthy human individuals. Method: immunoSEQ multiplex PCR; TCRdb's copy keeps in-frame clones and lacks some. The sample carries some 2,000,000 clones, approximately 95% recorded once. Naive CD8 populations comprised CD45RO-negative cells positively selected for CCR7, excluding terminally differentiated effector memory CD45RA+ cells. Sequenced: naive CD8+ T cells sorted from blood. The receptors shown here come from a man between 18 and 35 years old in good health.

V usage is TRBV6-5 and J usage is TRBJ2-5; TRBD2 is a possible D gene (6 bases). The CDR3 is 16 amino acids. Germline V gene lookup returns CDR1 MNHEY and CDR2 SVGAGI. Trimming pared 0 bases from V and 3 bases from J, leaving 14 bases between. The CDR3 sequence is CASSYSPLTGEETQYF. Here the CDR3 DNA reads TGTGCCAGCAGTTACTCCCCCCTGACGGGGGAAGAGACCCAGTACTTC.

The chain carries TRBV2 and TRBJ1-4, with D possibly matching TRBD1 (5 bases). Germline V gives CDR1 SNHLY, CDR2 FYNNEI. With 7 bases removed from V and 7 bases from J, the gap between germline ends came to 16 bases. This CDR3 is 14 amino acids long. DNA of the CDR3: TGTGCCAGCATTCAGGGTATGGGCCCTGAAAAACTGTTTTTT. Its protein is CASIQGMGPEKLFF.

This chain links TRBV5-8 with TRBJ2-7; 11 bases line up with TRBD2. The V gene's germline CDR1 is SGHTS and CDR2 YDEGEE. The CDR3 covers 15 residues. With 1 base clipped from V and 5 bases from J, the junction kept 5 bases outside the gene matches. The CDR3 reads CASSLTSGSLDEQYF. The CDR3 DNA follows: TGTGCCAGCAGCTTGACTAGCGGGAGTTTGGACGAGCAGTACTTC.

V usage is TRBV10-3 and J usage is TRBJ2-1, with a tentative D call TRBD2 (5 bases). The CDR3 consists of 19 residues. The V gene lost 4 bases and the J gene lost 2 bases, with 24 bases spanning the gap. Germline-derived CDR1 and CDR2 are ENHRY and SYGVKD. The CDR3 sequence is CAISAPSGMQIKAYNEQFF. As DNA, the CDR3 is TGTGCCATCAGTGCCCCTTCGGGAATGCAGATTAAAGCCTACAATGAGCAGTTCTTC.

Worth noting for this clone: Other nucleotide sequences in the sample specify the same CDR3. The chain employs TRBV11-2 and TRBJ1-1; D gene unclear. This CDR3 comprises 12 residues. The V and J ends lost 1 base and 6 bases respectively, with 6 bases between them. The germline gives CDR1 SGHAT, CDR2 FQNNGV. The CDR3 coding sequence is TGTGCCAGCAGCTTAGCGGGAGCTGAAGCTTTCTTT. This translates into CASSLAGAEAFF.

This sequence joins TRBV29-1 and TRBJ2-3; no definite D call. Germline V gene lookup returns CDR1 SQVTM and CDR2 ANQGSEA. Trimming removed 0 bases from V and 7 bases from J, with 8 bases in between. The length of the CDR3 is 12 residues. The CDR3 DNA follows: TGCAGCGTTGAAGAAGAGGCAAATACGCAGTATTTT. Its protein product is CSVEEEANTQYF.

The CDR3 region has the DNA TGTGCCATCAGTGAAGAGTTGAACACTGAAGCTTTCTTT. Protein sequence: CAISEELNTEAFF. This sequence joins TRBV10-3 and TRBJ1-1; D is unresolved. The germline gives CDR1 ENHRY, CDR2 SYGVKD. Trimming pared 3 bases from V and 0 bases from J, leaving 5 bases between. CDR3 length: 13 amino acids.

The chain's CDR3 is CASSSSGNTGELFF. CDR3 DNA sequence: TGTGCCAGCTCGTCTAGCGGGAACACCGGGGAGCTGTTTTTT. The V and J genes are TRBV9 and TRBJ2-2, with 7 bases fitting TRBD2. Trimming at V came to 7 bases and at J to 1 base, leaving 4 bases not matched to a gene. Germline V gene data show CDR1 as SGDLS and CDR2 as YYNGEE. There are 14 residues in the CDR3.

The J gene is TRBJ1-1, the V gene TRBV9; D uncertain. The CDR3 runs to 17 residues. Germline V lookup: CDR1 SGDLS, CDR2 YYNGEE. Trimming removed 4 bases from V and 1 base from J, with 20 bases in between. The CDR3 region has the DNA TGTGCCAGCAGCCCCTGGGCCAGGAGTTCGGAGAACACTGAAGCTTTCTTT. It is translated as CASSPWARSSENTEAFF.

This chain connects TRBV5-4 to TRBJ1-1; D uncertain. Germline values: CDR1 SGHNT, CDR2 YYREEE (reference sequence). The CDR3 extends over 14 amino acids. Between the trimmed V and J ends, which lost 3 bases and 0 bases, there was a span of 9 bases. DNA for the CDR3: TGTGCCAGCAGCTACAAGGATATGAACACTGAAGCTTTCTTT. Protein product: CASSYKDMNTEAFF.

The chain recombines TRBV18 with TRBJ1-6; 9 bases map to TRBD1. The CDR3 length is 14 residues. V gave up 3 bases and J gave up 6 bases; unmatched junction bases: 0. Germline CDR1 and CDR2: KGHSH and LQKENI. CDR3 in amino acids: CASSPDRGNSPLHF. The CDR3 coding sequence is TGTGCCAGCTCACCGGACAGGGGTAATTCACCCCTCCACTTT.

The chain links TRBV28 to TRBJ1-1, with D possibly being TRBD1 (5 bases). Between the trimmed V and J ends, which lost 3 bases and 1 base, there was a span of 24 bases. Germline V gene data show CDR1 as MDHEN and CDR2 as SYDVKM. The CDR3 is made up of 19 amino acids. CDR3 sequence reads: CASSFPPGRVLPGNTEAFF. The CDR3 DNA is TGTGCCAGCAGTTTTCCCCCAGGGAGGGTTCTTCCGGGGAACACTGAAGCTTTCTTT.

The chain recombines TRBV19 with TRBJ2-7; the D gene is possibly TRBD2 (6 bases). The germline V gene has CDR1 LNHDA and CDR2 SQIVND (reference sequence). The CDR3 runs to 13 residues. Deletions cut 3 bases from V and 5 bases from J, with 11 bases between. DNA for the CDR3: TGTGCCAGTAGTATTGGGGCTAGCGACGAGCAGTACTTC. Translated: CASSIGASDEQYF.

This chain joins TRBV10-3 and TRBJ2-3, with 10 bases identical to TRBD2. The CDR3 covers 15 residues. Germline V gives CDR1 ENHRY, CDR2 SYGVKD. Trimming at V came to 2 bases and at J to 6 bases, leaving 5 bases not matched to a gene. CDR3 nucleotide sequence: TGTGCCATCAGTGAGCCAGCGGGAGGGGCGGATACGCAGTATTTT. It is translated as CAISEPAGGADTQYF.

The J gene is TRBJ1-1, the V gene TRBV4-1; no definite D call. The V end lost 4 bases, the J end lost 0 bases, and 9 bases lay between the germline ends. Germline loops: CDR1 MGHRA, CDR2 YSYEKL. This CDR3 is built from 14 residues. As DNA, the CDR3 is TGCGCCAGCAGCCCCGTGGCGATGAACACTGAAGCTTTCTTT. It codes for CASSPVAMNTEAFF.

This clone was detected only a few times. The V and J genes are TRBV2 and TRBJ1-2; tentatively, D is TRBD1 (6 bases). Germline V gene sequence: CDR1 SNHLY, CDR2 FYNNEI. The CDR3 is 11 residues long. V was pared by 4 bases and J by 6 bases, with 6 bases between. In DNA form, the CDR3 reads TGTGCCAGCAGTGCAGGGGATGGCTACACCTTC. It specifies CASSAGDGYTF.

A note on this clone: Other DNA variants within this sample encode the same CDR3. V gene TRBV27 combines with J gene TRBJ2-1, with a weak D call TRBD2 (6 bases). This CDR3 is built from 15 residues. Trimming took off 5 bases at V and 0 bases at J, with 11 bases between the two ends. CDR1 and CDR2 from the germline V gene are MNHEY and SMNVEV (reference sequence). As DNA, the CDR3 is TGTGCCAGCAGTGCGGGACCAAGCTCCTACAATGAGCAGTTCTTC. Translation: CASSAGPSSYNEQFF.

The genes are TRBV5-1 and TRBJ2-7, with unresolved D. CDR1 and CDR2 from the germline V gene are SGHRS and YFSETQ. Trimming removed 7 bases from V and 4 bases from J, with 18 bases in between. The CDR3 loop spans 14 amino acids. CDR3: CASGPAENLYEQYF. CDR3 nucleotides: TGCGCCAGCGGACCCGCCGAGAACCTTTACGAGCAGTACTTC. The variable domain in full, completed from reference TRBV5-1 and TRBJ2-7, reads KAGVTQTPRYLIKTRGQQVTLSCSPISGHRSVSWYQQTPGQGLQFLFEYFSETQRNKGNFPGRFSGRQFSNSRSEMNVSTLELGDSALYLCASGPAENLYEQYFGPGTRLTVT.

This chain connects TRBV29-1 to TRBJ2-7, with D possibly matching TRBD1 (6 bases). Germline V CDR1 and CDR2: SQVTM, ANQGSEA. V was cut by 2 bases and J by 4 bases, with 18 bases left in between. The CDR3 contains 15 residues. CDR3 in amino acids: CSVESGQGSFYEQYF. DNA of the CDR3: TGCAGCGTTGAATCTGGGCAGGGGTCTTTTTACGAGCAGTACTTC.

Points on this clone: The sample holds other DNA sequences that translate to the same CDR3. This rearrangement joins TRBV27 to TRBJ2-1; 7 positions agree with TRBD2. Trimming cost V 2 bases and J 3 bases; bases outside gene matches: 1. This CDR3 is 14 amino acids long. Germline V gene data show CDR1 as MNHEY and CDR2 as SMNVEV (reference sequence). CDR3 loop: CASSLAGDYNEQFF. The CDR3 coding sequence is TGTGCCAGCAGTTTAGCGGGGGACTACAATGAGCAGTTCTTC.